These T cell receptor beta chains were read from a single sample in a study of T-cell memory formation after mild COVID-19. MiXCR was run by TCRdb on the 5' RACE reads, yielding one entry per CDR3 protein. Among 110,000 to 150,000 distinct CDR3 sequences listed, more than 13% were seen once. The sequencing sample was made of PBMCs or a T cell subset sorted from them (not recorded which). The source of these receptors is an adult woman who had mild COVID-19 (a few samples of this study predate the infection). Cell type and time point are not known. The CDR3 runs from the conserved cysteine through the conserved F or W. A D gene is named only where the DNA matches it firmly. Clone size is shown for a subset of rows, as once, few, many or a class of expanded clone.

clone size: NA
D gene: NA
J gene: TRBJ2-7
V gene: TRBV29-1
CDR3 DNA: TGCAGCGTTGAAGGGACCCTCCTTGGCTCCTACGAGCAGTACTTC
CDR3 protein: CSVEGTLLGSYEQYF

clone size: NA
D gene: TRBD2
J gene: TRBJ2-3
V gene: TRBV12-3/TRBV12-4
CDR3 DNA: TGTGCCAGCAGTCTGACTAGCGGGTTGACAGATACGCAGTATTTT
CDR3 protein: CASSLTSGLTDTQYF

clone size: NA
D gene: NA
J gene: TRBJ1-2
V gene: TRBV25-1
CDR3 DNA: TGTGCCAGCAGTGCGGGACCAGCTAACTATGGCTACAACTTC
CDR3 protein: CASSAGPANYGYNF

clone size: NA
D gene: TRBD1
J gene: TRBJ1-2
V gene: TRBV7-9
CDR3 DNA: TGTGCCAGCAGCTTCCCGGGACAGAGAAACTATGGCTACACCTTC
CDR3 protein: CASSFPGQRNYGYTF

clone size: once
D gene: NA
J gene: TRBJ1-1
V gene: TRBV11-3
CDR3 DNA: TGTGCCAGCAGCTTTATTGAAGCTTTCTTT
CDR3 protein: CASSFIEAFF

clone size: few
D gene: TRBD1
J gene: TRBJ2-1
V gene: TRBV9
CDR3 DNA: TGTGCCAGCGGCGAGGGGGCAGGATACAATGAGCAGTTCTTC
CDR3 protein: CASGEGAGYNEQFF

clone size: few
D gene: TRBD1
J gene: TRBJ1-1
V gene: TRBV7-8
CDR3 DNA: TGTGCCAGCAGCCCCGGGACAGGGAGGAACACTGAAGCTTTCTTT
CDR3 protein: CASSPGTGRNTEAFF

clone size: many
D gene: TRBD1
J gene: TRBJ2-1
V gene: TRBV4-1
CDR3 DNA: TGCGCCAGCAGCCAAGGGACAGGGTACATTAATGAGCAGTTCTTC
CDR3 protein: CASSQGTGYINEQFF

clone size: NA
D gene: TRBD2
J gene: TRBJ2-7
V gene: TRBV4-1
CDR3 DNA: TGCGCCAGCAGCCAAGGGACTAGCTGGGCCGAGCAGTACTTC
CDR3 protein: CASSQGTSWAEQYF

clone size: few
D gene: NA
J gene: TRBJ2-5
V gene: TRBV6-2/TRBV6-3
CDR3 DNA: TGTGCCAGCAGTTTCCGGCTGATAGAAGAGACCCAGTACTTC
CDR3 protein: CASSFRLIEETQYF

clone size: few
D gene: NA
J gene: TRBJ1-5
V gene: TRBV24-1
CDR3 DNA: TGTGCCACCACCCCCGGGGCGGGCCAGCCCCAGCATTTT
CDR3 protein: CATTPGAGQPQHF

clone size: NA
D gene: NA
J gene: TRBJ2-7
V gene: TRBV4-1
CDR3 DNA: TGCGCCAGCAGCCAAGGTTTGGGGGACGCCTACGAGCAGTACTTC
CDR3 protein: CASSQGLGDAYEQYF

clone size: few
D gene: NA
J gene: TRBJ2-7
V gene: TRBV2
CDR3 DNA: TGTGCCAGCAGTGAAGTAATGATCTACGAGCAGTACTTC
CDR3 protein: CASSEVMIYEQYF

clone size: NA
D gene: NA
J gene: TRBJ2-1
V gene: TRBV5-1
CDR3 DNA: TGCGCCAGCAGCTTGGCCAGCGGAACCTACAATGAGCAGTTCTTC
CDR3 protein: CASSLASGTYNEQFF

clone size: few
D gene: NA
J gene: TRBJ2-1
V gene: TRBV7-2
CDR3 DNA: TGTGCCAGCTGTGGCGAGGTTTACAATGAGCAGTTCTTC
CDR3 protein: CASCGEVYNEQFF

clone size: few
D gene: NA
J gene: TRBJ1-2
V gene: TRBV7-8
CDR3 DNA: TGTGCCAGCAGCCCTGCGGGGGTCGGCTACACCTTC
CDR3 protein: CASSPAGVGYTF

clone size: NA
D gene: NA
J gene: TRBJ1-4
V gene: TRBV9
CDR3 DNA: TGTGCCAGCAGCGTAGGCGGGAACCCCCGGGAAAAACTGTTTTTT
CDR3 protein: CASSVGGNPREKLFF

clone size: few
D gene: NA
J gene: TRBJ2-3
V gene: TRBV27
CDR3 DNA: TGTGCCAGCAGTTTATCGGCGCAGTTCACAGATACGCAGTATTTT
CDR3 protein: CASSLSAQFTDTQYF

clone size: many
D gene: NA
J gene: TRBJ2-3
V gene: TRBV20-1
CDR3 DNA: TGCAGTGCCACTCAGACTCGGACATCCACGGATACGCAGTATTTT
CDR3 protein: CSATQTRTSTDTQYF

clone size: few
D gene: TRBD2
J gene: TRBJ2-1
V gene: TRBV20-1
CDR3 DNA: TGCAGTGCTAGAGATCCCACTAGCGGGAGTTGGGATGAGCAGTTCTTC
CDR3 protein: CSARDPTSGSWDEQFF

clone size: few
D gene: NA
J gene: TRBJ1-1
V gene: TRBV10-2
CDR3 DNA: TGCGCCAGCAGTGTTGAGCGCGGGCACACTGAAGCTTTCTTT
CDR3 protein: CASSVERGHTEAFF

clone size: NA
D gene: NA
J gene: TRBJ2-1
V gene: TRBV6-6
CDR3 DNA: TGTGCCAGCAGTTTCGGCGGGCTGGGGGGCAATGAGCAGTTCTTC
CDR3 protein: CASSFGGLGGNEQFF

clone size: NA
D gene: NA
J gene: TRBJ2-1
V gene: TRBV12-3/TRBV12-4
CDR3 DNA: TGTGCCAGCTGTATGGACAGACATTACAATGAGCAGTTCTTC
CDR3 protein: CASCMDRHYNEQFF

clone size: NA
D gene: TRBD2
J gene: TRBJ2-1
V gene: TRBV7-8
CDR3 DNA: TGTGCCAGCAGCTTAGTCAGGCTAGCGGGGGCCAGCTCCTACAATGAGCAGTTCTTC
CDR3 protein: CASSLVRLAGASSYNEQFF

clone size: few
D gene: NA
J gene: TRBJ1-4
V gene: TRBV4-3
CDR3 DNA: TGCGCCAGCAGCCAAGATTTAGGGGGTTATGGGAGAGAAAAACTGTTTTTT
CDR3 protein: CASSQDLGGYGREKLFF

clone size: NA
D gene: TRBD1
J gene: TRBJ2-7
V gene: TRBV29-1
CDR3 DNA: TGCAGCGTCGAAGACAGGGGGAATAGTTACGAGCAGTACTTC
CDR3 protein: CSVEDRGNSYEQYF

clone size: NA
D gene: NA
J gene: TRBJ2-7
V gene: TRBV6-6
CDR3 DNA: TGTGCCAGCAGTTATGACTTCTACGAGCAGTACTTC
CDR3 protein: CASSYDFYEQYF

clone size: many
D gene: TRBD1
J gene: TRBJ2-1
V gene: TRBV7-6
CDR3 DNA: TGTGCCAGCAGCCCCCACCTTTCAGAGACAGGGACCAATGAGCAGTTCTTC
CDR3 protein: CASSPHLSETGTNEQFF

clone size: few
D gene: TRBD2
J gene: TRBJ2-1
V gene: TRBV19
CDR3 DNA: TGTGCCAGTAGTTTATCGGGGGGGTTTATCAATGAGCAGTTCTTC
CDR3 protein: CASSLSGGFINEQFF

clone size: many
D gene: NA
J gene: TRBJ2-3
V gene: TRBV5-6
CDR3 DNA: TGTGCCAGCAGCCTAGGGACCCCACGAACAGATACGCAGTATTTT
CDR3 protein: CASSLGTPRTDTQYF

clone size: NA
D gene: NA
J gene: TRBJ2-1
V gene: TRBV4-3
CDR3 DNA: TGCGCCAGCAGCCAAGGACGCAACGCGGAAAGCTCCTACAATGAGCAGTTCTTC
CDR3 protein: CASSQGRNAESSYNEQFF

clone size: few
D gene: TRBD1
J gene: TRBJ2-7
V gene: TRBV5-1
CDR3 DNA: TGCGCCAGCAGCACCGGGACAGGGGGTCCCTACGAGCAGTACTTC
CDR3 protein: CASSTGTGGPYEQYF

clone size: NA
D gene: NA
J gene: TRBJ2-7
V gene: TRBV11-2
CDR3 DNA: TGTGCCAGCAGCTTAGTCGCCAAAACCTACGAGCAGTACTTC
CDR3 protein: CASSLVAKTYEQYF

clone size: few
D gene: TRBD2
J gene: TRBJ2-1
V gene: TRBV29-1
CDR3 DNA: TGCAGCGTTGAAGACGTGGGGTTAGCGGGTGGGAGTGAGCAGTTCTTC
CDR3 protein: CSVEDVGLAGGSEQFF

clone size: many
D gene: NA
J gene: TRBJ2-1
V gene: TRBV10-3
CDR3 DNA: TGTGCCATCGGGTTTGGGTATGAGCAGTTCTTC
CDR3 protein: CAIGFGYEQFF

clone size: few
D gene: TRBD1
J gene: TRBJ2-1
V gene: TRBV27
CDR3 DNA: TGTGCCAGCAGTTCAGGGACAGAACTGTACAATGAGCAGTTCTTC
CDR3 protein: CASSSGTELYNEQFF

clone size: few
D gene: NA
J gene: TRBJ1-3
V gene: TRBV7-6
CDR3 DNA: TGTGCCAGCAGCCCTCTGGGACGAGACACCATATATTTT
CDR3 protein: CASSPLGRDTIYF

clone size: few
D gene: NA
J gene: TRBJ2-1
V gene: TRBV5-1
CDR3 DNA: TGCGCCAGCAGCTTGTACGGGCTAGACGACAATGAGCAGTTCTTC
CDR3 protein: CASSLYGLDDNEQFF

clone size: NA
D gene: NA
J gene: TRBJ2-7
V gene: TRBV10-3
CDR3 DNA: TGTGCCATCAGTGATATTCCAGGCTCCTACGAGCAGTACTTC
CDR3 protein: CAISDIPGSYEQYF

clone size: NA
D gene: NA
J gene: TRBJ1-2
V gene: TRBV20-1
CDR3 DNA: TGCAGTGCTAGTCTTTCCGGGACCTACTTAAACTATGGCTACACCTTC
CDR3 protein: CSASLSGTYLNYGYTF

clone size: many
D gene: NA
J gene: TRBJ2-7
V gene: TRBV5-1
CDR3 DNA: TGCGCCAGCAGCTTGGCGGGACACGCCTCCTACGAGCAGTACTTC
CDR3 protein: CASSLAGHASYEQYF

clone size: few
D gene: NA
J gene: TRBJ2-1
V gene: TRBV27
CDR3 DNA: TGTGCCAGCAGTTTACTTGAACTAGCAGCCGAGCAGTTCTTC
CDR3 protein: CASSLLELAAEQFF

clone size: NA
D gene: NA
J gene: TRBJ2-1
V gene: TRBV7-2
CDR3 DNA: TGTGCCAGCAGCTCCATGTCCGGGACTGAGAATGAGCAGTTCTTC
CDR3 protein: CASSSMSGTENEQFF

clone size: few
D gene: TRBD2
J gene: TRBJ2-1
V gene: TRBV15
CDR3 DNA: TGTGCCACCAGCAGTAGCGGGGCGGGGAATGAGCAGTTCTTC
CDR3 protein: CATSSSGAGNEQFF

clone size: NA
D gene: NA
J gene: TRBJ1-6
V gene: TRBV5-1
CDR3 DNA: TGCGCCAGCAGCTTGGGGGAGGGCTCACCCCTCCACTTT
CDR3 protein: CASSLGEGSPLHF

clone size: few
D gene: TRBD2
J gene: TRBJ2-1
V gene: TRBV6-5
CDR3 DNA: TGTGCCAGCAGTTACTCGACGACTAGCGGAAAATACAATGAGCAGTTCTTC
CDR3 protein: CASSYSTTSGKYNEQFF